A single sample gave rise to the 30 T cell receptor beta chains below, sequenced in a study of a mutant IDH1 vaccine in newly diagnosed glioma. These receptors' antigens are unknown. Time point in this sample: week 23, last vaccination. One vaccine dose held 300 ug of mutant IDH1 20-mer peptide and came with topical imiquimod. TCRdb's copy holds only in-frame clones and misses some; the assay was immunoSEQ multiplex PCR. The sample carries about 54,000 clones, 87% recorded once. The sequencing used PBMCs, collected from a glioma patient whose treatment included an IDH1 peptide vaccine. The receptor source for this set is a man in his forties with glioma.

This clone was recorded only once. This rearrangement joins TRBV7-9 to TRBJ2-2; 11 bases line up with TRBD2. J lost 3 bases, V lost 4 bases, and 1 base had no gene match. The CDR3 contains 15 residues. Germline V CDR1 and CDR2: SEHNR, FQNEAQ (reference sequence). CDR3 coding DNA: TGTGCCAGCAGCTCGGGACTAGCGGACACCGGGGAGCTGTTTTTT. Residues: CASSSGLADTGELFF.

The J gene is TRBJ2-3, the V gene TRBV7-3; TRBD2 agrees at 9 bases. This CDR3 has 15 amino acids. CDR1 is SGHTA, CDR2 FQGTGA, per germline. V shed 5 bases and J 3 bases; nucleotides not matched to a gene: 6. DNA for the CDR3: TGTGCCAGCAGCCTAGCGGGACTGGCGACAGATACGCAGTATTTT. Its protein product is CASSLAGLATDTQYF. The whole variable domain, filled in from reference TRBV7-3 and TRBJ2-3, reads GAGVSQTPSNKVTEKGKYVELRCDPISGHTALYWYRQSLGQGPEFLIYFQGTGAADDSGLPNDRFFAVRPEGSVSTLKIQRTERGDSAVYLCASSLAGLATDTQYFGPGTRLTVL.

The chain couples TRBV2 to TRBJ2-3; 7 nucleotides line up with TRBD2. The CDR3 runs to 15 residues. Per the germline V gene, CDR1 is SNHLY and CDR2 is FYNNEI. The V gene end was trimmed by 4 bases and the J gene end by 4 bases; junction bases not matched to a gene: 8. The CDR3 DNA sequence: TGTGCCAGCAGTGCTTCTAGCGGTGGCCCAGATACGCAGTATTTT. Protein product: CASSASSGGPDTQYF. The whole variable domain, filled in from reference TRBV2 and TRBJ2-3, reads EPEVTQTPSHQVTQMGQEVILRCVPISNHLYFYWYRQILGQKVEFLVSFYNNEISEKSEIFDDQFSVERPDGSNFTLKIRSTKLEDSAMYFCASSASSGGPDTQYFGPGTRLTVL.

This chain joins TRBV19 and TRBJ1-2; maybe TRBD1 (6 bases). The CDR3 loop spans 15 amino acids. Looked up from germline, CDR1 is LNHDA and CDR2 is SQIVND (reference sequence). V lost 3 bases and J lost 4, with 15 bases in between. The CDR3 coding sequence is TGTGCCAGTAGTATTGGGGGCTTATCGAGCTATGGCTACACCTTC. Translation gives CASSIGGLSSYGYTF.

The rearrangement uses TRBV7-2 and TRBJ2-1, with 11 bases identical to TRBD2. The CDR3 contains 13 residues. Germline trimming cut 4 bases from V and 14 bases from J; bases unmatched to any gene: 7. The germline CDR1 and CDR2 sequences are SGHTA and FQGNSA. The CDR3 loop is CASSSVAGGPEFF. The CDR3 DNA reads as TGTGCCAGCAGCTCGGTAGCGGGAGGGCCCGAGTTCTTC.

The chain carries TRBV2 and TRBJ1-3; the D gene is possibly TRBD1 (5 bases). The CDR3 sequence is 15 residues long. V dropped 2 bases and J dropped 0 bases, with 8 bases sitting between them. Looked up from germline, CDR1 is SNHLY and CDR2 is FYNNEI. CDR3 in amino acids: CASSESGSSGNTIYF. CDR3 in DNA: TGTGCCAGCAGTGAATCAGGGTCCTCTGGAAACACCATATATTTT.

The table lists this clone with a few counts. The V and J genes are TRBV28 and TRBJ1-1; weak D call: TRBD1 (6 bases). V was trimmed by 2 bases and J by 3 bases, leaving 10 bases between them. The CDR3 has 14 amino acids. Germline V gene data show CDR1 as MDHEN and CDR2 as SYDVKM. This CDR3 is CASSLGGQDTEAFF. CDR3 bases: TGTGCCAGCAGTTTAGGGGGGCAAGACACTGAAGCTTTCTTT.

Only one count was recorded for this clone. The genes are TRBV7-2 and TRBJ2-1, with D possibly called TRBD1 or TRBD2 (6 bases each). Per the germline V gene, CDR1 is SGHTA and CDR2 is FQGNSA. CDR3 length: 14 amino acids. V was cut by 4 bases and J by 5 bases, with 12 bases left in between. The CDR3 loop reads CASSWKGGNNEQFF. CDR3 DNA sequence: TGTGCCAGCAGCTGGAAGGGGGGCAACAATGAGCAGTTCTTC. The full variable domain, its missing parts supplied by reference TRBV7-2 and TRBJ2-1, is GAGVSQSPSNKVTEKGKDVELRCDPISGHTALYWYRQSLGQGLEFLIYFQGNSAPDKSGLPSDRFSAERTGGSVSTLTIQRTQQEDSAVYLCASSWKGGNNEQFFGPGTRLTVL.

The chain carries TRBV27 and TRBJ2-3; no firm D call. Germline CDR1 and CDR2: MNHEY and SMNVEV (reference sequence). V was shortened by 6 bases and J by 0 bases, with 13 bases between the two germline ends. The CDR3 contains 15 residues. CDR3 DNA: TGTGCCAGCAGACTGAAGAGGTCTAGCACAGATACGCAGTATTTT. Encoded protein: CASRLKRSSTDTQYF.

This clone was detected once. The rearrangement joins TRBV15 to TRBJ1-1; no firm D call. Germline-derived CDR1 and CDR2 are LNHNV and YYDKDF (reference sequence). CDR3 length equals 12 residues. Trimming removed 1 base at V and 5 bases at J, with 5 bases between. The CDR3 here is CATSRGGTEAFF. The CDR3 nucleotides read TGTGCCACCAGCAGAGGAGGGACTGAAGCTTTCTTT.

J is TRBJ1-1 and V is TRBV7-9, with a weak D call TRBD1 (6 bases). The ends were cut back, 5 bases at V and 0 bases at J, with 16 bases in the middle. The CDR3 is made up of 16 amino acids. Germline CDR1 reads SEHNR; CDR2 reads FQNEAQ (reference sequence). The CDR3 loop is CASSPLQGVMNTEAFF. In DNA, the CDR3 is TGTGCCAGCAGCCCACTACAGGGTGTCATGAACACTGAAGCTTTCTTT.

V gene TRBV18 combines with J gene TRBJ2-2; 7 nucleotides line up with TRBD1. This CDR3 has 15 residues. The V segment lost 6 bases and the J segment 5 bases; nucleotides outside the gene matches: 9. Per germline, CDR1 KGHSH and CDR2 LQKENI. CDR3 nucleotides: TGTGCCAGCTCGCCCCGGGACAGTCTGACCGGGGAGCTGTTTTTT. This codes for CASSPRDSLTGELFF. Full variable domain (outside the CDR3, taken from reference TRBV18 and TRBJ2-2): NAGVMQNPRHLVRRRGQEARLRCSPMKGHSHVYWYRQLPEEGLKFMVYLQKENIIDESGMPKERFSAEFPKEGPSILRIQQVVRGDSAAYFCASSPRDSLTGELFFGEGSRLTVL.

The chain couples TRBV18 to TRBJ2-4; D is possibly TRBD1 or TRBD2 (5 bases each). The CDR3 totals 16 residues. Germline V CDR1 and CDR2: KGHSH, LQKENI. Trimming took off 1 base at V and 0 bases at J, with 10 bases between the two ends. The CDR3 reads CASSPLGERAKNIQYF. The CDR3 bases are TGTGCCAGCTCACCACTGGGGGAGCGAGCCAAAAACATTCAGTACTTC.

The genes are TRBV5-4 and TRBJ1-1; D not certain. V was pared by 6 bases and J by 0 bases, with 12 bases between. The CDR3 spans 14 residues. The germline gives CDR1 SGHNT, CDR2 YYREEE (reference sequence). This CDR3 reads CASTASGVNTEAFF. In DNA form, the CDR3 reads TGTGCCAGCACCGCGTCTGGGGTGAACACTGAAGCTTTCTTT.

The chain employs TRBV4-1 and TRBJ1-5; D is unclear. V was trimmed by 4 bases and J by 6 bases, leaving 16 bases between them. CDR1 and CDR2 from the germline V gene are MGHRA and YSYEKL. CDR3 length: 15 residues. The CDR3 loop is CASSLRLQSGQPQHF. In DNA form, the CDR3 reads TGCGCCAGCAGCCTCCGACTCCAATCGGGTCAGCCCCAGCATTTT.

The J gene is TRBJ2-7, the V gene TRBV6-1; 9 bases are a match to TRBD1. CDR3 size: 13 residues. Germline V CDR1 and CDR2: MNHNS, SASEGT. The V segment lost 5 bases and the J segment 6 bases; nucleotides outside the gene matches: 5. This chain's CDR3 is CASSRDRASEQYF. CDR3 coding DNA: TGTGCCAGCAGTCGGGACAGGGCGTCCGAGCAGTACTTC.

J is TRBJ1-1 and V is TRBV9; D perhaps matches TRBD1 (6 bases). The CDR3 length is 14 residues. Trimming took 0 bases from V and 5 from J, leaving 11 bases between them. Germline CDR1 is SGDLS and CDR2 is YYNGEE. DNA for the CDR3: TGTGCCAGCAGCGTAGTTAACAGGGAGACTGAAGCTTTCTTT. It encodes CASSVVNRETEAFF.

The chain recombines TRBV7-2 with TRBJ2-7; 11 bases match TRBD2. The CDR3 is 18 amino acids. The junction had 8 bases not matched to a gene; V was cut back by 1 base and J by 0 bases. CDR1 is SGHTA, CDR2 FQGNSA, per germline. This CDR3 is CASSLVIAGGSVSYEQYF. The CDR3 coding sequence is TGTGCCAGCAGCTTAGTTATAGCGGGAGGGAGTGTCTCCTACGAGCAGTACTTC. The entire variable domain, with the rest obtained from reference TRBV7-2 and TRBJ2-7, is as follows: GAGVSQSPSNKVTEKGKDVELRCDPISGHTALYWYRQSLGQGLEFLIYFQGNSAPDKSGLPSDRFSAERTGGSVSTLTIQRTQQEDSAVYLCASSLVIAGGSVSYEQYFGPGTRLTVT.

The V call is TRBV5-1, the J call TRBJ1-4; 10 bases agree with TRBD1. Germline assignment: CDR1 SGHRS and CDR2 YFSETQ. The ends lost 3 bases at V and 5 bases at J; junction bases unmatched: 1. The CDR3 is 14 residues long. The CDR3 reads CASSSGQGNEKLFF. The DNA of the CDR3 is TGCGCCAGCAGCTCGGGACAGGGGAATGAAAAACTGTTTTTT.

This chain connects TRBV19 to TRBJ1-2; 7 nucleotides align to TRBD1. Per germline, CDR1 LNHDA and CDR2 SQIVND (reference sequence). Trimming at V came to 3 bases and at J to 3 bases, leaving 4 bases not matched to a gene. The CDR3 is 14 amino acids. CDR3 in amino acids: CASSMWGTDYGYTF. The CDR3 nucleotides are TGTGCCAGTAGTATGTGGGGGACAGACTATGGCTACACCTTC.

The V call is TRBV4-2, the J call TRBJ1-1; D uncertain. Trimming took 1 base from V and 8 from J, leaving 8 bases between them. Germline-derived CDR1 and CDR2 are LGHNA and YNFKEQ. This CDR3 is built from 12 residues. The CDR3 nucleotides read TGTGCCAGCAGCCAAGGGACGTTAGAAGCTTTCTTT. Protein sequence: CASSQGTLEAFF.

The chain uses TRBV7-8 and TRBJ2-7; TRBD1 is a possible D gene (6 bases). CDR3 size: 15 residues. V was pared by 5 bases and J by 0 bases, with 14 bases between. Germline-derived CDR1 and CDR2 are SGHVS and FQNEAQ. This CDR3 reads CASSEFQGYSYEQYF. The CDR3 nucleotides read TGTGCCAGCAGCGAATTCCAGGGGTACTCCTACGAGCAGTACTTC.

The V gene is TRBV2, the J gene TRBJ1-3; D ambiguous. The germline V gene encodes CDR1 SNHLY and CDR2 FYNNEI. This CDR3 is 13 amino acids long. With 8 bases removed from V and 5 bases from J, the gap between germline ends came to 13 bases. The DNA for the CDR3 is TGTGCCAGCTCCGAGACAACCCGAAACACCATATATTTT. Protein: CASSETTRNTIYF. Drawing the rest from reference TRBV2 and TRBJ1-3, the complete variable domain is EPEVTQTPSHQVTQMGQEVILRCVPISNHLYFYWYRQILGQKVEFLVSFYNNEISEKSEIFDDQFSVERPDGSNFTLKIRSTKLEDSAMYFCASSETTRNTIYFGEGSWLTVV.

The CDR3 DNA reads TGTGCCGCACAGAGGAGGGGAAACTCCGGGGAGCTGTTTTTT. This codes for CAAQRRGNSGELFF. The rearrangement joins TRBV6-5 to TRBJ2-2; maybe TRBD2 (6 bases). Germline CDR1 MNHEY, CDR2 SVGAGI. V gave up 11 bases and J gave up 6 bases, with 19 bases separating them. This CDR3 comprises 14 residues.

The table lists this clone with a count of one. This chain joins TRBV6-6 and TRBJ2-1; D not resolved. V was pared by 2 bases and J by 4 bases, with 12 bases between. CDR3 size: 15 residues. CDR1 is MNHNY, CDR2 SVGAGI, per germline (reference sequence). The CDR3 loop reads CASSYPRSAYNEQFF. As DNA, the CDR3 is TGTGCCAGCAGTTACCCCCGGTCGGCGTACAATGAGCAGTTCTTC.

The CDR3 region is CASSPDRYEQYF. CDR3 sequence (DNA): TGTGCCAGCAGCCCCGACAGATACGAGCAGTACTTC. The gene calls are TRBV7-6 and TRBJ2-7; D might be TRBD1 (5 bases). Deletions cut 5 bases from V and 4 bases from J, with 9 bases between. Germline CDR1 reads SGHVS; CDR2 reads FNYEAQ. The CDR3 is 12 residues long.

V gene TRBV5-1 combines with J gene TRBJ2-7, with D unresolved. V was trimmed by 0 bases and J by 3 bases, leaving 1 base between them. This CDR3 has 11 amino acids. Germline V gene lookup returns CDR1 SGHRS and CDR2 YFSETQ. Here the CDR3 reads CASSLDYEQYF. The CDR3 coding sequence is TGCGCCAGCAGCTTGGACTACGAGCAGTACTTC.

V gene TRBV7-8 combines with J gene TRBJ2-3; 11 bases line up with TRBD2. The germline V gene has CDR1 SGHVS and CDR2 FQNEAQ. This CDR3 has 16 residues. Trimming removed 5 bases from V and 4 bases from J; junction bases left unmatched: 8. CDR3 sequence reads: CASSPSRLAGSDTQYF. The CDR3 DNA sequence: TGTGCCAGCAGCCCGAGTCGACTAGCGGGGTCAGATACGCAGTATTTT.

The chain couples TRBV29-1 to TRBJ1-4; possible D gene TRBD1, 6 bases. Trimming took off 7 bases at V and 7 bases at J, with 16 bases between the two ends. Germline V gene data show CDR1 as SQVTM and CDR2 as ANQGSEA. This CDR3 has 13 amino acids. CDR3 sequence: CSAATGLGEKLFF. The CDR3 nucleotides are TGCAGCGCCGCAACAGGGTTAGGTGAAAAACTGTTTTTT.

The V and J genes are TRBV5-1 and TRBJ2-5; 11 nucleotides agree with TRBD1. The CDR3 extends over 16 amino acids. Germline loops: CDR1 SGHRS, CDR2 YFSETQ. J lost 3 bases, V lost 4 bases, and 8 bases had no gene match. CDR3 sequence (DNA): TGCGCCAGCAGCCCCTTGGGACAGGGGGTAAAAGAGACCCAGTACTTC. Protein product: CASSPLGQGVKETQYF.